This T cell receptor (beta chain) was recovered during a study of cytomegalovirus exposure and HLA in healthy donors. Turning to the study itself: Assignment to the Caucasian-associated ancestry cluster applied to more than 75% of the approximately 370 genotyped donors.

PCR amplification relied on 60 Vbeta primers (plus 13 Jbeta primers). Produced via immunoSEQ multiplex PCR; TCRdb's table is partial and in-frame only. Among more than 95,000 clones listed, about 80% were seen once. Details on this clone: Its antigen is undetermined.

Study-wide findings and caveats: Among TCR beta chains, those listed as cytomegalovirus-associated numbered approximately 150. Presence/absence analyses assumed roughly uniform sequencing depth across donors.

This clonotype was sampled from a young man in good health and CMV-seronegative. Specimen: PBMCs.

The CDR3 sequence is CASRGGSGLGKLFF. The CDR3 DNA reads TGTGCCAGCAGGGGGGGGTCCGGATTGGGGAAACTGTTTTTT. V usage is TRBV6-5 and J usage is TRBJ1-4, with D possibly being TRBD1 (5 bases). Per the germline V gene, CDR1 is MNHEY and CDR2 is SVGAGI. CDR3 length: 14 amino acids. Trimming took 6 bases from V and 11 from J, leaving 19 bases between them.